One sample yielded the 11 T cell receptor beta chains listed below, sequenced in a study of blood T cell repertoires in COVID-19. The data were produced by immunoSEQ multiplex PCR, yet TCRdb's version contains in-frame clones alone and is incomplete. The sample holds roughly 190,000 clones, about 89% seen once. The specimen was peripheral blood. These TCRs come from a man between 65 and 80 years old with acute or convalescent COVID-19.

The gene calls are TRBV9 and TRBJ2-7; 10 nucleotides match TRBD2. J lost 3 bases, V lost 0 bases, and 3 bases had no gene match. Germline CDR1 reads SGDLS; CDR2 reads YYNGEE. CDR3 size: 15 residues. Here the CDR3 reads CASSVGASGSYEQYF. In DNA, the CDR3 is TGTGCCAGCAGCGTAGGGGCTAGCGGGAGCTACGAGCAGTACTTC.

This chain connects TRBV7-9 to TRBJ1-2; D is possibly TRBD1 (5 bases). The germline CDR1 and CDR2 sequences are SEHNR and FQNEAQ (reference sequence). V lost 0 bases and J 3 bases, leaving 20 bases between the germline ends. This CDR3 has 18 residues. Here the CDR3 reads CASSLADKGVESDYGYTF. The CDR3 DNA reads as TGTGCCAGCAGCTTAGCGGATAAAGGGGTGGAGTCCGACTATGGCTACACCTTC. Using reference TRBV7-9 and TRBJ1-2 for the parts outside the CDR3, the full variable domain is DTGVSQNPRHKITKRGQNVTFRCDPISEHNRLYWYRQTLGQGPEFLTYFQNEAQLEKSRLLSDRFSAERPKGSFSTLEIQRTEQGDSAMYLCASSLADKGVESDYGYTFGSGTRLTVV.

The rearrangement uses TRBV3-1 (or the pseudogene TRBV3-2) and TRBJ2-1; 9 bases match TRBD1. V shed 3 bases and J 8 bases; nucleotides not matched to a gene: 11. This CDR3 is built from 16 residues. Germline loops: CDR1 LGHDT, CDR2 YNNKEL (reference sequence). The CDR3, as DNA: TGTGCCAGCAGCCATTTTCCGGGACAGGGAATCCATGAGCAGTTCTTC. Translated: CASSHFPGQGIHEQFF.

Only a few counts were recorded for this clone. The rearrangement uses TRBV6-1 and TRBJ1-6; 7 nucleotides match TRBD1. CDR1 and CDR2 (germline): MNHNS, SASEGT. V shed 2 bases, J shed 4 bases, and the junction held 5 bases outside the gene matches. This CDR3 is 16 amino acids long. Written as DNA, the CDR3 is TGTGCCAGCAGTGAAAGGTCACAGGGGTATAATTCACCCCTCCACTTT. Protein product: CASSERSQGYNSPLHF.

This rearrangement joins TRBV19 to TRBJ1-5; TRBD1 might be the D (5 bases). Germline V gene lookup returns CDR1 LNHDA and CDR2 SQIVND (reference sequence). The CDR3 contains 16 residues. Deletions cut 7 bases from V and 5 bases from J, with 21 bases between. CDR3 in amino acids: CASTFTQGTVHQPQHF. The CDR3 DNA reads TGTGCCAGTACTTTCACTCAGGGTACGGTTCATCAGCCCCAGCATTTT.

V gene TRBV27 combines with J gene TRBJ2-1; TRBD2 agrees at 7 bases. Germline V CDR1 and CDR2: MNHEY, SMNVEV (reference sequence). Trimming removed 1 base from V and 7 bases from J; junction bases left unmatched: 10. The length of the CDR3 is 16 residues. The CDR3 spells CASSLYGALAVNEQFF. The DNA for the CDR3 is TGTGCCAGCAGTTTATATGGCGCCCTAGCGGTGAATGAGCAGTTCTTC.

J is TRBJ1-2 and V is TRBV7-9; TRBD1 is a possible D gene (5 bases). The length of the CDR3 is 17 residues. V was cut by 7 bases and J by 2 bases, with 23 bases left in between. CDR1 and CDR2 (germline): SEHNR, FQNEAQ (reference sequence). The CDR3 is CASTTVFGGLLNYGYTF. CDR3 nucleotides: TGTGCCAGCACCACGGTCTTCGGGGGACTACTAAACTATGGCTACACCTTC.

In regard to this clone: This sample includes further DNA sequences coding for the same CDR3. CDR3 nucleotides: TGTGCCAGCAGTTTATTCGGTCAGCCCCAGCATTTT. As protein: CASSLFGQPQHF. The genes are TRBV28 and TRBJ1-5; no clear D. This CDR3 is built from 12 residues. Germline loops: CDR1 MDHEN, CDR2 SYDVKM. V was cut by 1 base and J by 6 bases, with 4 bases left in between. Full variable domain (rest looked up from reference TRBV28 and TRBJ1-5): DVKVTQSSRYLVKRTGEKVFLECVQDMDHENMFWYRQDPGLGLRLIYFSYDVKMKEKGDIPEGYSVSREKKERFSLILESASTNQTSMYLCASSLFGQPQHFGDGTRLSIL.

The chain carries TRBV21-1 and TRBJ1-4. TRBV21-1 is a listed pseudogene. This CDR3 has 15 residues. Written as DNA, the CDR3 is TGTGCCAGCAGCCCCGCCCTGGAGGTGGCTGAAAAACTGTTTTTT. It yields the protein CASSPALEVAEKLFF.

The rearrangement links TRBV9 to TRBJ2-5; no definite D call. CDR1 and CDR2 from the germline V gene are SGDLS and YYNGEE. This CDR3 is built from 15 residues. V lost 2 bases and J lost 3, with 14 bases in between. CDR3 bases: TGTGCCAGCAGCGTGAATGGGCAGAGTGAAGAGACCCAGTACTTC. Encoded protein: CASSVNGQSEETQYF.

This rearrangement joins TRBV28 to TRBJ1-4; D perhaps matches TRBD1 (5 bases). Deletions cut 2 bases from V and 0 bases from J, with 7 bases between. CDR3 length equals 15 residues. Germline lookup yields CDR1 MDHEN and CDR2 SYDVKM. This CDR3 is CASSLVQATNEKLFF. The CDR3 bases are TGTGCCAGCAGTTTAGTACAGGCAACTAATGAAAAACTGTTTTTT. The full variable domain, its missing parts supplied by reference TRBV28 and TRBJ1-4, is DVKVTQSSRYLVKRTGEKVFLECVQDMDHENMFWYRQDPGLGLRLIYFSYDVKMKEKGDIPEGYSVSREKKERFSLILESASTNQTSMYLCASSLVQATNEKLFFGSGTQLSVL.